Listed below are T cell receptor beta chains from one sample, sequenced in a study of T cell changes during pregnancy in multiple sclerosis. Assay used: immunoSEQ multiplex PCR; TCRdb lists only in-frame clones, some missing. The sample has 18,000 or so clones; around 86% are singletons. Source: CD8+ T cells from peripheral blood mononuclear cells, taken in the third trimester of pregnancy. These TCRs come from a female donor in good health, enrolled as a control in a pregnancy study. CDR3s include the opening cysteine and the closing phenylalanine or tryptophan. Fields, in order: V gene, clone size, J gene, D gene, CDR3 DNA, CDR3 protein. A D gene is named only where the DNA matches it firmly. Size is stated for part of the rows, as once, few or many counts, or as a class when the clone is expanded.

>TRBV4-2|medium-sized|TRBJ2-2|NA
TGTGCCAGCAGCCTGCTTGAGGGGGGGGGCACCGGGGAGCTGTTTTTT
CASSLLEGGGTGELFF
>TRBV7-8|NA|TRBJ2-2|TRBD2
TGTGCCAGCAGCTTAGCTATATCGGGGGGGGCCGGGGAGCTGTTTTTT
CASSLAISGGAGELFF
>TRBV4-2|once|TRBJ1-2|NA
TGTGCCAGCAGCCAAGATACCGGGTCTGGCTACACCTTC
CASSQDTGSGYTF
>TRBV4-1|NA|TRBJ1-6|NA
TGCGCCAGCAGCCCACCGGGGGATAATTCACCCCTCCACTTT
CASSPPGDNSPLHF
>TRBV28|NA|TRBJ1-2|NA
TGTGCCAGCAGTTCCTCACAGGAGAGAAACTATGGCTACACCTTC
CASSSSQERNYGYTF
>TRBV9|NA|TRBJ1-2|NA
TGTGCCAGCAGCGTAGAGACACACTATGGCTACACCTTC
CASSVETHYGYTF
>TRBV7-8|NA|TRBJ1-5|NA
TGTGCCAGCAGCACCCGGACTGATAGCAATCAGCCCCAGCATTTT
CASSTRTDSNQPQHF
>TRBV5-1|NA|TRBJ2-1|NA
TGCGCCAGCAGCTTGGGAGGTAACTCCTACAATGAGCAGTTCTTC
CASSLGGNSYNEQFF
>TRBV7-9|NA|TRBJ1-2|NA
TGTGCCAGCAGCTACAGGGTTTGGTATGGCTACACCTTC
CASSYRVWYGYTF
>TRBV28|NA|TRBJ1-5|NA
TGTGCCAGCAGAAAGCCTCCGGCAGGCCCCCAGCATTTT
CASRKPPAGPQHF
>TRBV5-6|NA|TRBJ2-1|TRBD1
TGTGCCAGCAGCTGGGACAGGGATCATGAGCAGTTCTTC
CASSWDRDHEQFF
>TRBV28|NA|TRBJ2-7|TRBD1
TGTGCCAGCAGTTCGACAGGGGTTTTGGACGAGCAGTACTTC
CASSSTGVLDEQYF
>TRBV28|NA|TRBJ2-7|NA
TGTGCCAGCACCTCGACTGGGAGCTCCTACGAGCAGTACTTC
CASTSTGSSYEQYF
>TRBV5-6|few|TRBJ1-1|NA
TGTGCCAGCAGCTCTCAGGGGTACACTGAAGCTTTCTTT
CASSSQGYTEAFF
>TRBV4-2|NA|TRBJ1-2|NA
TGTGCCAGCAGCCAAGTCTCAGGGGATGGCTACACCTTC
CASSQVSGDGYTF
>TRBV4-1|NA|TRBJ2-7|NA
TGCGCCAGCAGGGGCCAGGGGTCCTACGAGCAGTACTTC
CASRGQGSYEQYF
>TRBV6-6|NA|TRBJ1-3|TRBD1
TGTGCCAGCAAGAAAGGGACAGGGGGCGCTCAGGACACCATATATTTT
CASKKGTGGAQDTIYF
>TRBV5-6|NA|TRBJ2-5|TRBD2
TGTGCCAGCACGCGGACTAGCGGGGGGTACCAAGAGACCCAGTACTTC
CASTRTSGGYQETQYF
>TRBV5-1|NA|TRBJ2-1|TRBD2
TGCGCCAGCCTAGACCCCCGGACTAGCGGTTACAATGAGCAGTTCTTC
CASLDPRTSGYNEQFF
>TRBV19|once|TRBJ2-7|NA
TGTGCCAGTAGTGATAACAGCTACGAGCAGTACTTC
CASSDNSYEQYF
>TRBV9|NA|TRBJ2-2|TRBD2
TGTGCCAGCAGCGTAGGGTTGCGGGAGGGGGTCTCCGGGGAGCTGTTTTTT
CASSVGLREGVSGELFF
>TRBV27|NA|TRBJ2-7|TRBD1
TGTGCCAGCAGTTTGTCGACAGGGCGGGAGCAGTACTTC
CASSLSTGREQYF
>TRBV13|once|TRBJ2-3|NA
TGTGCCAGCAGTGCGGGCACGTCTAGCACAGATACGCAGTATTTT
CASSAGTSSTDTQYF
>TRBV4-2|few|TRBJ2-2|NA
TGTGCCAGCAGCCAAGATCCGCCGGGAGTGGTCGGGGAGCTGTTTTTT
CASSQDPPGVVGELFF
>TRBV14|NA|TRBJ1-1|NA
TGTGCCAGCAGCCACCGAACAGGGTTTGAAGCTTTCTTT
CASSHRTGFEAFF
>TRBV13|NA|TRBJ2-7|NA
TGTGCCAGCAGCCCCCCGCGGAAGGACTACGAGCAGTACTTC
CASSPPRKDYEQYF
>TRBV29-1|once|TRBJ2-3|NA
TGCAGCGTTGAAACGGCGGCCCTGCGGGGCACAGATACGCAGTATTTT
CSVETAALRGTDTQYF
>TRBV30|NA|TRBJ2-1|NA
TGTGCCTGGAGAGGACTGAATTCCTACAATGAGCAGTTCTTC
CAWRGLNSYNEQFF
>TRBV4-1|NA|TRBJ1-1|TRBD1
TGCGCCAGCAGCCACGGGACAGTGAACACTGAAGCTTTCTTT
CASSHGTVNTEAFF
>TRBV4-3|NA|TRBJ2-5|NA
TGCGCCAGCAGCCAAGATCGGGCTAGCCCAGAGACCCAGTACTTC
CASSQDRASPETQYF
>TRBV6-4|NA|TRBJ2-3|TRBD1
TGTGCCAGCAGTGAAACAGGGGGCACAGATACGCAGTATTTT
CASSETGGTDTQYF
>TRBV7-3|NA|TRBJ2-7|TRBD2
TGTGCCAGCAGCCCCCGGGGGAGCGGGAGTTTTAGCTCCTACGAGCAGTACTTC
CASSPRGSGSFSSYEQYF
>TRBV4-1|NA|TRBJ1-5|TRBD1
TGCGCCAGCAGCCAAGGACCGGGGGGACAGGTGATCAATCAGCCCCAGCATTTT
CASSQGPGGQVINQPQHF
>TRBV28|NA|TRBJ1-2|NA
TGTGCCAGCAGTTCCCTAGAAGCTTCCTACAGGGTTAGCTATGGCTACACCTTC
CASSSLEASYRVSYGYTF
>TRBV29-1|NA|TRBJ2-1|NA
TGCAGCGCGGGGTTAGGAGCCCCCAATGAGCAGTTCTTC
CSAGLGAPNEQFF
>TRBV18|NA|TRBJ1-3|TRBD1
TGTGCCAGCTCACCGAGGACAGGGTACGATTCTGGAAACACCATATATTTT
CASSPRTGYDSGNTIYF
>TRBV4-2|NA|TRBJ1-1|TRBD1
TGTGCCAGCAGCCAAGATTGGCGGACAGGGGGCACTGAAGCTTTCTTT
CASSQDWRTGGTEAFF
>TRBV29-1|NA|TRBJ2-3|NA
TGCAGCGGGATCCGGAGGGCACTTGATACGCAGTATTTT
CSGIRRALDTQYF
>TRBV6-4|medium-sized|TRBJ2-3|TRBD2
TGTGCCAGCAGTGACTCTAGCGGGGGGGCCGGGGATACGCAGTATTTT
CASSDSSGGAGDTQYF
>TRBV6-5|NA|TRBJ2-2|TRBD2
TGTGCCAGCAGCCCGGGACTAGCGAGCACCGGGGAGCTGTTTTTT
CASSPGLASTGELFF
>TRBV9|NA|TRBJ1-2|NA
TGTGCCAGCAGCGTAGGGGCCCATGGCTACACCTTC
CASSVGAHGYTF
>TRBV5-8|NA|TRBJ2-5|TRBD1
TGTGCCAGCAGCTCAGTTCGACAGGGTGGATTGCGGGAGACCCAGTACTTC
CASSSVRQGGLRETQYF
>TRBV5-1|NA|TRBJ2-6|NA
TGCGCCAGCAGTTATACAGGGTCTGGGGCCAACGTCCTGACTTTC
CASSYTGSGANVLTF
>TRBV6-6|NA|TRBJ2-7|TRBD1
TGTGCCAGCAGTTACGGGACAGGGGGCTACGAGCAGTACTTC
CASSYGTGGYEQYF
>TRBV4-1|NA|TRBJ2-2|TRBD2
TGCGCCAGCAGCCCCCAGGGGTCGACGGGAGGGGTCGGGGAGCTGTTTTTT
CASSPQGSTGGVGELFF
>TRBV6-1|NA|TRBJ1-5|NA
TGTGCCAGCAGTGAATTCAGGGTGAAGGGCAATCAGCCCCAGCATTTT
CASSEFRVKGNQPQHF